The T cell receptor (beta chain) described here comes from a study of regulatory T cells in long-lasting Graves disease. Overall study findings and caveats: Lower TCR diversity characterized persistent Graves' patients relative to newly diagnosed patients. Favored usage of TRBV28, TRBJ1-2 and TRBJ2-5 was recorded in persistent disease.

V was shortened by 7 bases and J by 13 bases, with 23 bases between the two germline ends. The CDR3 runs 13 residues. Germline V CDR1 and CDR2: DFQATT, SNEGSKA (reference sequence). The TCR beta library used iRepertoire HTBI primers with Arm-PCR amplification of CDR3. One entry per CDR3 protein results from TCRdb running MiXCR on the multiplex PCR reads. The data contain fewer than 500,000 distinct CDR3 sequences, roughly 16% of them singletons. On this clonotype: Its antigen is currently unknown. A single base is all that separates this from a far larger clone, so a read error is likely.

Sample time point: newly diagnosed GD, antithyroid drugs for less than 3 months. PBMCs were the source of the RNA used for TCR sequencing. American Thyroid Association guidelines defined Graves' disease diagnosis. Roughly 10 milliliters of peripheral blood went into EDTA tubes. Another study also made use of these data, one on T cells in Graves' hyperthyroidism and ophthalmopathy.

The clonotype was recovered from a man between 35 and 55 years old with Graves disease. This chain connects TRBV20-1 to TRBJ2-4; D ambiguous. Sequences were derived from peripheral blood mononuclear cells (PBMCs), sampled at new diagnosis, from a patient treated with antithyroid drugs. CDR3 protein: CSGRSTRRNEQYF. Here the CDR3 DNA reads TGCAGTGGCCGTTCGACCCGGCGGAATGAGCAGTACTTC.